These 22 T cell receptor beta chains were all obtained from the same sample, sequenced in a study of blood T cells in healthy people across ages. A sample-barcoded 5' primer and a J-beta primer mix were used in a second PCR of roughly 6 to 11 cycles. One entry per CDR3 protein results from TCRdb running MiXCR on the 5' RACE reads. The sample consists of around 870,000 distinct CDR3 sequences, 25% to 30% of them appearing once. Sequencing used blood. The origin of the receptors is an elderly woman in good health.

This clonotype showed up many times. The CDR3, as DNA: TGCAGTGCGACAGACAACTACGAGCAGTACTTC. As protein: CSATDNYEQYF. V usage is TRBV20-1 and J usage is TRBJ2-7; tentatively, D is TRBD1 (5 bases). This CDR3 is 11 amino acids long. V lost 6 bases and J lost 3, with 9 bases in between. The V gene's germline CDR1 is DFQATT and CDR2 SNEGSKA (reference sequence).

This clonotype was recorded at least ten times. The chain carries TRBV7-2 and TRBJ2-3; 8 bases are a match to TRBD2. CDR1 is SGHTA and CDR2 is FQGNSA in the germline V gene. The CDR3 totals 17 residues. V was clipped by 5 bases and J by 4 bases; unmatched bases: 14. The CDR3 reads CASSPSLGGGWADTQYF. As DNA, the CDR3 is TGTGCCAGCAGCCCAAGCCTTGGCGGGGGGTGGGCAGATACGCAGTATTTT. Full variable domain (rest looked up from reference TRBV7-2 and TRBJ2-3): GAGVSQSPSNKVTEKGKDVELRCDPISGHTALYWYRQSLGQGLEFLIYFQGNSAPDKSGLPSDRFSAERTGGSVSTLTIQRTQQEDSAVYLCASSPSLGGGWADTQYFGPGTRLTVL.

In this sample, this clonotype turned up a few times. A much larger clone lies one base from this, so it may be a read error. V and J are TRBV7-2 and TRBJ2-1; D remains unclear. The tail of the sequence fits TRBJ2-7 better, so the J call may be wrong. The CDR3 has 15 residues. The germline gives CDR1 SGHTA, CDR2 FQGNSA. CDR3 protein: CASSLALLSYNEQYF. CDR3 sequence (DNA): TGTGCCAGCAGCTTAGCGCTTCTCTCCTACAATGAGCAGTACTTC.

As for this clonotype: A much more abundant neighbour one base away suggests this may be a read error. The chain has TRBV6-6 and TRBJ2-7; D is possibly TRBD1 or TRBD2 (5 bases each). CDR3 size: 14 residues. Germline V gene lookup returns CDR1 MNHNY and CDR2 SVGAGI (reference sequence). The V and J ends lost 6 bases and 5 bases respectively, with 17 bases between them. CDR3 sequence: CASSSELDRHEQYF. DNA for the CDR3: TGTGCCAGCAGCTCGGAACTAGACAGACACGAGCAGTACTTC.

This clonotype has at least ten counts. CDR3: CASSFTGWGGDHEQYF. As DNA, the CDR3 is TGTGCCAGCAGCTTTACTGGCTGGGGGGGCGACCACGAGCAGTACTTC. The rearrangement links TRBV7-9 to TRBJ2-7, with a weak D call TRBD2 (7 bases). The CDR3 runs 16 residues. V lost 3 bases, J lost 5 bases, and 20 bases lay in between. Germline CDR1 SEHNR, CDR2 FQNEAQ (reference sequence).

This clonotype was counted only a few times. The chain couples TRBV24-1 to TRBJ2-3; no definite D call. The V end was cut by 11 bases, the J end by 3 bases, with 11 bases between. Per germline, CDR1 KGHDR and CDR2 SFDVKD. The CDR3 loop spans 12 amino acids. The CDR3 spells CAIDRGTDTQYF. CDR3 sequence (DNA): TGTGCCATCGACCGTGGGACAGATACGCAGTATTTT.

The gene calls are TRBV28 and TRBJ2-5, with 7 positions matching TRBD1. Judging by the DNA end, TRBJ2-7 fits better; the J call may be wrong. The CDR3 has 14 amino acids. CDR1 is MDHEN and CDR2 is SYDVKM in the germline V gene. The CDR3 DNA is TGTGCCAGCAGCCCCGGGACAGCGATTTACGAGCAGTACTTC. Translated, it gives CASSPGTAIYEQYF.

Notes on this clonotype: Given a much more abundant clone one base away, this may be a read error. The chain links TRBV27 to TRBJ2-4; 15 nucleotides align to TRBD2. This CDR3 spans 18 amino acids. Germline loops: CDR1 MNHEY, CDR2 SMNVEV (reference sequence). CDR3 nucleotides: TGTGCCAGCAGTCCGGGACTAGCGGGGGGTGGATCCAAAAACATTCACTACTTC. Protein sequence: CASSPGLAGGGSKNIHYF.

Comment on this clonotype: The germline gene is not matched at one end of the junction; a read error may be the cause. The chain combines TRBV3-1 with TRBJ2-1; perhaps TRBD1 as D (7 bases). Germline CDR1 and CDR2: LGHDT and YNNKEL (reference sequence). This CDR3 contains 16 residues. The DNA of the CDR3 is TGTGCCAGCAGCCAATTAGACAGGGACTCCTACAATGAGCAGCTCTTC. Translation gives CASSQLDRDSYNEQLF.

Ten or more counts support this clonotype. V and J are TRBV12-3 or TRBV12-4 and TRBJ2-1, with D unresolved. The CDR3 extends over 14 amino acids. V was trimmed by 7 bases and J by 4 bases, leaving 14 bases between them. In DNA form, the CDR3 reads TGTGCCAGCAACTACCTTAGACGGTACAATGAGCAGTTCTTC. This translates into CASNYLRRYNEQFF.

About this clonotype: A much larger clone sits a single nucleotide away, making a read error possible. This chain uses TRBV20-1 with TRBJ1-2, with D tentatively TRBD1 (5 bases). CDR1 and CDR2 (germline): DFQATT, SNEGSKA (reference sequence). The germline V and J ends were trimmed by 3 bases and 3 bases, with 11 bases remaining between them. This CDR3 contains 13 residues. CDR3 bases: TGCAGTGCTAGGAGACGGGGCGACTATGGCTACACCTTC. Translating gives CSARRRGDYGYTF.

In its sample, this clonotype was seen many times. The J gene is TRBJ2-1, the V gene TRBV5-1; D perhaps matches TRBD1 (5 bases). Germline CDR1 reads SGHRS; CDR2 reads YFSETQ. With 1 base removed from V and 5 bases from J, the gap between germline ends came to 13 bases. The CDR3 totals 15 residues. The CDR3 DNA follows: TGCGCCAGCAGCTTGATTTTCTCAGGGAACAATGAGCAGTTCTTC. Its translation: CASSLIFSGNNEQFF. The whole variable domain, remainder taken from reference TRBV5-1 and TRBJ2-1, is KAGVTQTPRYLIKTRGQQVTLSCSPISGHRSVSWYQQTPGQGLQFLFEYFSETQRNKGNFPGRFSGRQFSNSRSEMNVSTLELGDSALYLCASSLIFSGNNEQFFGPGTRLTVL.

This chain uses TRBV5-1 with TRBJ2-4, with 7 nucleotides matching TRBD1. With the DNA end fitting TRBJ2-7 better, the J assignment may be wrong. The germline V gene encodes CDR1 SGHRS and CDR2 YFSETQ. The CDR3 length is 17 residues. The chain's CDR3 is CASSFGRQGVLTYEQYF. The CDR3 DNA reads TGCGCCAGCAGCTTTGGACGACAGGGCGTACTAACCTACGAGCAGTACTTC.

V and J are TRBV7-2 and TRBJ2-5; perhaps TRBD2 as D (5 bases). Deletions cut 3 bases from V and 5 bases from J, with 13 bases between. The CDR3 runs 14 residues. CDR1 is SGHTA, CDR2 FQGNSA, per germline. CDR3 DNA sequence: TGTGCCAGCAGCTTGGAAGGTAGCGCGGAGACCCAGTACTTC. Its translation: CASSLEGSAETQYF.

V gene TRBV9 combines with J gene TRBJ1-2; 8 bases align to TRBD1. Trimming took 3 bases from V and 8 from J; bases not matched to a gene: 9. CDR1 SGDLS and CDR2 YYNGEE come from the germline V gene. The CDR3 contains 14 residues. The CDR3 bases are TGTGCCAGCAGCGGCGACAGGGGACATCGAGGCTACACCTTC. It encodes CASSGDRGHRGYTF.

As regards this clonotype: A much larger clone differs from this one at a single base, so this may be a read error. The V and J genes are TRBV7-8 and TRBJ2-5; weak D call: TRBD2 (6 bases). Trimming pared 4 bases from V and 11 bases from J, leaving 20 bases between. There are 14 residues in the CDR3. Germline loops: CDR1 SGHVS, CDR2 FQNEAQ. For the CDR3, the DNA is TGTGCCAGCAGCTCCAGCGGGCTCTACAATGAGCAGTACTTC. Translation: CASSSSGLYNEQYF.

As for this clonotype: This may come from a read error, since a much larger clone is one base off. This chain connects TRBV20-1 to TRBJ1-2, with D hard to call. There are 12 residues in the CDR3. V lost 1 base and J 6 bases, leaving 9 bases between the germline ends. Germline CDR1 and CDR2: DFQATT and SNEGSKA (reference sequence). The CDR3 DNA sequence: TGCAGTGCTAGAGGGGCGTCCCATGGCTACACCTTC. Translating it yields CSARGASHGYTF.

This clonotype was counted once. This clone may be a read error of a much larger clone one base away. This chain joins TRBV7-2 and TRBJ1-4, with D unresolved. CDR1 and CDR2 (germline): SGHTA, FQGNSA. CDR3 length: 15 residues. CDR3 nucleotide sequence: TGTGCCAGCAGCTTTAAACCGGCAACTAATGAAAAACGGTTTTTT. Its protein product is CASSFKPATNEKRFF.

This clonotype has ten or more counts. The chain joins TRBV10-3 to TRBJ2-5; the D is unclear. CDR3 length: 13 residues. Trimming removed 4 bases at V and 5 bases at J, with 11 bases between. Germline loops: CDR1 ENHRY, CDR2 SYGVKD. The CDR3 bases are TGTGCCATCAGTGGAGGCGTGGGGGAGACCCAGTACTTC. It is translated as CAISGGVGETQYF.

Ten or more counts support this clonotype. The gene calls are TRBV6-2 or TRBV6-3 and TRBJ2-3; D is possibly TRBD2 (5 bases). Trimming cost V 7 bases and J 5 bases, with 16 bases left between them. The germline V gene encodes CDR1 MNHEY and CDR2 SVGEGT. The CDR3 has 14 residues. The CDR3 nucleotides are TGTGCCAGCAATAGGGCTAGCTTCGGAGATACGCAGTATTTT. It specifies CASNRASFGDTQYF.

About this clonotype: This may be a read error: a much more frequent sequence differs by one nucleotide. V gene TRBV12-3 or TRBV12-4 combines with J gene TRBJ2-3; the D is unclear. This CDR3 region has 15 residues. The CDR3 loop is CASNPSRLSTDAQYF. CDR3 bases: TGTGCCAGCAACCCCAGTCGGTTGAGCACAGATGCGCAGTATTTT.

This clonotype was counted a few times. A read error may produce the germline difference seen at one junction end. The chain uses TRBV6-1 and TRBJ2-3; D perhaps matches TRBD1 (7 bases). Germline CDR1 MNHNS, CDR2 SASEGT. This CDR3 comprises 14 residues. The DNA of the CDR3 is TGTGCCAGCAGGGAAGCAGGGGGAGGAGATACGCAGTATTTT. Amino acid sequence: CASREAGGGDTQYF.